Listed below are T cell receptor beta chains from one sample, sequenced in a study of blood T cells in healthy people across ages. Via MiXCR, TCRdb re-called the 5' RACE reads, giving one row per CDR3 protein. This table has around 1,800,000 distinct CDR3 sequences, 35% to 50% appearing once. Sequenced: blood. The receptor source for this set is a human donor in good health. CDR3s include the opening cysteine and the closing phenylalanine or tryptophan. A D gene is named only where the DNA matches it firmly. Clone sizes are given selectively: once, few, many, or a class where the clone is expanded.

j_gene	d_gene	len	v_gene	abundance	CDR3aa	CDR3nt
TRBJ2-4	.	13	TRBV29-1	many	CSVRLRRGDIQYF	TGCAGCGTTAGATTGAGACGAGGGGACATTCAGTACTTC
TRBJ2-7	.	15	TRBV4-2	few	CASSQVRGSNYEQYF	TGTGCCAGCAGCCAAGTTCGGGGCTCCAACTACGAGCAGTACTTC
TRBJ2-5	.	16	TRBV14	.	CASSQSPTGSQETQYF	TGTGCCAGCAGCCAGTCTCCAACAGGGAGCCAAGAGACCCAGTACTTC
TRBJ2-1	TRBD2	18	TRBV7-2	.	CASSLTSGGASPYVEQFF	TGTGCCAGCAGCTTAACTAGCGGGGGGGCCTCACCTTATGTAGAGCAGTTCTTC
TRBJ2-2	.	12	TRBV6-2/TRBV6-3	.	CASGWVDGELFF	TGTGCCAGCGGATGGGTCGACGGGGAGCTGTTTTTT
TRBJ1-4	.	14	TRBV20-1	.	CSAREGRQYEKLFF	TGCAGTGCTAGAGAAGGAAGGCAGTATGAAAAACTGTTTTTT
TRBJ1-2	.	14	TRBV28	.	CATAHRDTPYGYTF	TGTGCCACCGCACACCGGGACACACCCTATGGCTACACCTTC
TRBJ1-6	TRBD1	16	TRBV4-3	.	CASSPHGQGIVSPLHF	TGCGCCAGCAGCCCCCACGGACAGGGGATAGTTTCACCCCTCCACTTT
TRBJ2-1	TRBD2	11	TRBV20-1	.	CSAGGVNEQFF	TGCAGTGCTGGGGGGGTCAATGAGCAGTTCTTC
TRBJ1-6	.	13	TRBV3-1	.	CASWAGLGSPLHF	TGTGCCAGCTGGGCCGGATTAGGTTCACCCCTCCACTTT
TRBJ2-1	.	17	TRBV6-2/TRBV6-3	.	CASRKPKQASTRDEQFF	TGTGCCAGCAGAAAACCTAAACAGGCCTCAACTAGGGATGAGCAGTTCTTC
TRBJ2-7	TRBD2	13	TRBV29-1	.	CSATGTGGDEQYF	TGCAGCGCAACCGGGACGGGAGGGGACGAGCAGTACTTC
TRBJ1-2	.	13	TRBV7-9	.	CASSPSVLYGYTF	TGTGCCAGCAGCCCATCAGTTCTCTATGGCTACACCTTC
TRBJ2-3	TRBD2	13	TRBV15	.	CATALGGEDTQYF	TGTGCCACCGCACTGGGAGGGGAAGATACGCAGTATTTT
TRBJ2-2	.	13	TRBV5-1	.	CASSYQGEGELFF	TGCGCCAGCAGCTACCAAGGCGAGGGGGAGCTGTTTTTT
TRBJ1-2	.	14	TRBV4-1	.	CASSQDPSPYGYTF	TGCGCCAGCAGCCAAGACCCCAGCCCCTATGGCTACACCTTC
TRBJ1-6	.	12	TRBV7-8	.	CASSSPRLPLHF	TGTGCCAGCAGCTCCCCAAGATTACCCCTCCACTTT
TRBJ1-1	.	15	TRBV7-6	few	CASSLGGSGNTEAFF	TGTGCCAGCAGCTTAGGGGGGTCGGGGAACACTGAAGCTTTCTTT
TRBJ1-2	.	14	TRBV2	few	CASSGGLGGYGYTF	TGTGCCAGCAGTGGTGGATTAGGCGGCTATGGCTACACCTTC
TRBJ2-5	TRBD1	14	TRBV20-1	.	CSAREDRGVETQYF	TGCAGTGCTAGAGAAGACAGGGGGGTTGAGACCCAGTACTTC
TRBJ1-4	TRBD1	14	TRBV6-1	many	CASSTGTGNEKLFF	TGTGCCAGCAGTACCGGGACAGGGAACGAAAAACTGTTTTTT
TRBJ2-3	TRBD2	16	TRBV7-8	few	CASSNSGGVSTDTQYF	TGTGCCAGCAGCAATAGCGGGGGGGTCAGCACAGATACGCAGTATTTT
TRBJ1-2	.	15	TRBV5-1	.	CASSLALSGNDGYTF	TGCGCCAGCAGCTTGGCTTTGTCAGGGAACGATGGCTACACCTTC
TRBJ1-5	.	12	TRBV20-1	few	CSASRGRQPQHF	TGCAGTGCTAGCAGGGGTAGGCAGCCCCAGCATTTT
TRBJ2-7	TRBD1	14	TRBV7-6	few	CASSLGQGIGEQYF	TGTGCCAGCAGCTTAGGACAGGGGATAGGCGAGCAGTACTTC
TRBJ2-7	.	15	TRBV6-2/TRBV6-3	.	CASSADSLSSYEQYF	TGTGCCAGCAGCGCGGACAGCCTTAGCTCCTACGAGCAGTACTTC
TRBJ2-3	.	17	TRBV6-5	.	CASSYLPSVSIADTQYF	TGTGCCAGCAGTTACTTGCCTTCTGTCAGTATTGCAGATACGCAGTATTTT
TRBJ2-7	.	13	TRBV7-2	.	CASSSTGRYEQYF	TGTGCCAGCAGCTCGACAGGGAGGTACGAGCAGTACTTC
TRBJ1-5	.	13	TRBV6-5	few	CASRRARDQPQHF	TGTGCCAGTCGCCGCGCACGGGATCAGCCCCAGCATTTT
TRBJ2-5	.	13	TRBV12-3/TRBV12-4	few	CAGSLRGKETQYF	TGTGCCGGCAGTTTGCGTGGGAAAGAGACCCAGTACTTC
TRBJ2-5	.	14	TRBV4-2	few	CASSQGSGPVTQYF	TGTGCCAGCAGCCAAGGTTCCGGGCCCGTGACCCAGTACTTC
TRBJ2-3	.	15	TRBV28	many	CASSHDLVGWHTQYF	TGTGCCAGCAGTCACGACCTTGTCGGGTGGCATACGCAGTATTTT
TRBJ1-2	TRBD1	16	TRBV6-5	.	CASSFNRDRSYYGYTF	TGTGCCAGCAGTTTTAATCGGGACAGGTCATACTATGGCTACACCTTC
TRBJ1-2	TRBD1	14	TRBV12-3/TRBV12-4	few	CASIPTGTNYGYTF	TGTGCCAGCATCCCGACAGGGACGAACTATGGCTACACCTTC
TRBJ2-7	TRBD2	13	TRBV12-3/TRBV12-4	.	CASSAAGDYEQYF	TGTGCCAGCAGTGCCGCGGGGGACTACGAGCAGTACTTC
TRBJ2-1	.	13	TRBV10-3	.	CAISELGENEQFF	TGTGCCATCAGTGAGCTTGGGGAGAATGAGCAGTTCTTC
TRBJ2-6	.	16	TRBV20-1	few	CSTGSDPVSGANVLTF	TGCAGCACAGGGAGTGACCCTGTTTCTGGGGCCAACGTCCTGACTTTC
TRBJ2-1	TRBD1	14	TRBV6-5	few	CASSYPGTDNEQFF	TGTGCCAGCAGTTACCCCGGGACAGATAATGAGCAGTTCTTC
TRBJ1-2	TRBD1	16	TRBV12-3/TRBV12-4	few	CASSPYTDRALAGYTF	TGTGCCAGCAGTCCCTACACGGACAGGGCTTTGGCTGGCTACACCTTC
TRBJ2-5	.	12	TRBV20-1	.	CSASTGKETQYF	TGCAGTGCTAGTACCGGGAAGGAGACCCAGTACTTC
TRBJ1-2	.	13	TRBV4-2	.	CASSQVRDEGYTF	TGTGCCAGCAGCCAAGTCCGGGATGAGGGCTACACCTTC
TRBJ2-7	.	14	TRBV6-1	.	CASRDDGRLYEQYF	TGTGCCAGCAGGGACGATGGGAGGCTCTACGAGCAGTACTTC
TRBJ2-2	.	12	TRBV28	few	CASSFITGELFF	TGTGCCAGCAGTTTCATAACCGGGGAGCTGTTTTTT
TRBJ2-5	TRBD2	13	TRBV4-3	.	CASSQEGGSAQYF	TGCGCCAGCAGCCAAGAGGGGGGGTCGGCGCAGTACTTC
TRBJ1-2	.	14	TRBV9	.	CASSVSGSYYGYTF	TGTGCCAGCAGCGTATCAGGGTCTTACTATGGCTACACCTTC
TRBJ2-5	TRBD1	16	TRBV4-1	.	CASSHTPGTEAATQYF	TGCGCCAGCAGCCACACCCCCGGGACAGAGGCAGCGACCCAGTACTTC
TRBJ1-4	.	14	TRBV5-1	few	CASRISSTNEKLFF	TGCGCCAGCAGAATCTCTTCAACTAATGAAAAACTGTTTTTT
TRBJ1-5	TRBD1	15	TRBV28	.	CASSFTGVRNQPQHF	TGTGCCAGCAGTTTTACAGGGGTCCGAAATCAGCCCCAGCATTTT
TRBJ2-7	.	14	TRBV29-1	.	CSVVLQLSSYEQYF	TGCAGCGTCGTGCTACAATTGAGCTCCTACGAGCAGTACTTC
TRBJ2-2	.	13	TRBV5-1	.	CASSKDGTGELFF	TGCGCCAGCAGTAAGGACGGGACCGGGGAGCTGTTTTTT
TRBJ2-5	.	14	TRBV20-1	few	CSASILLVEETQYF	TGCAGTGCTTCCATCCTACTAGTAGAAGAGACCCAGTACTTC
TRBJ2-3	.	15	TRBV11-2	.	CASRSISTSTDTQYF	TGTGCCAGCAGAAGTATTAGCACTAGCACAGATACGCAGTATTTT
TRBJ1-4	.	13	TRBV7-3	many	CASSSGVGEKLFF	TGTGCCAGCAGCTCCGGAGTGGGTGAAAAACTGTTTTTT
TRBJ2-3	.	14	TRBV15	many	CATNAGLYTDTQYF	TGTGCCACCAACGCGGGACTTTACACAGATACGCAGTATTTT
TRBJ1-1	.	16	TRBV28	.	CASSFSQRPMNTEAFF	TGTGCCAGCAGTTTTAGCCAGCGACCCATGAACACTGAAGCTTTCTTT
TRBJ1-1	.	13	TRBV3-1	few	CASSQAGEFEAFF	TGTGCCAGCAGCCAAGCAGGCGAGTTTGAAGCTTTCTTT
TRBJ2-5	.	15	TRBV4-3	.	CASSQLRGLIGAQYF	TGCGCCAGCAGCCAACTACGGGGGCTAATTGGGGCCCAGTACTTC
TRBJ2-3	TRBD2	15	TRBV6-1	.	CASGMESGVPHTQYF	TGTGCCAGCGGTATGGAGAGCGGGGTCCCACATACGCAGTATTTT
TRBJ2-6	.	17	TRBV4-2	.	CANSHDPQGSGANVLTF	TGTGCCAACAGCCACGATCCCCAGGGCTCTGGGGCCAACGTCCTGACTTTC